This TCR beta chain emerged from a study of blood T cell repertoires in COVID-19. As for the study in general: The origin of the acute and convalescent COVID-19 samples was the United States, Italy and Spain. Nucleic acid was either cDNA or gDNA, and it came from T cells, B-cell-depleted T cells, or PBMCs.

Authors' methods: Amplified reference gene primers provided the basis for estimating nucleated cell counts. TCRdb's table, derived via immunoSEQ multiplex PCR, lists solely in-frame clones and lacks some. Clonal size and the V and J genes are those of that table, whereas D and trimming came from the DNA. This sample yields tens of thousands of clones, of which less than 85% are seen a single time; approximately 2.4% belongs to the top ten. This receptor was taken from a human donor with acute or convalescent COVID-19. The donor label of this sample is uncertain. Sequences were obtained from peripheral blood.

Here the CDR3 reads CASSSGGMNTGELFF. Written as DNA, the CDR3 is TGTGCCAGCAGCTCGGGGGGGATGAACACCGGGGAGCTGTTTTTT. The chain couples TRBV5-6 to TRBJ2-2, with TRBD2 identical over 8 bases. The junction had 2 bases not matched to a gene; V was cut back by 3 bases and J by 1 base. In germline, CDR1 is SGHDT, CDR2 YYEEEE. CDR3 length: 15 residues. Complete variable domain (other parts from reference TRBV5-6 and TRBJ2-2): DAGVTQSPTHLIKTRGQQVTLRCSPKSGHDTVSWYQQALGQGPQFIFQYYEEEERQRGNFPDRFSGHQFPNYSSELNVNALLLGDSALYLCASSSGGMNTGELFFGEGSRLTVL.